The sample holds one count of the clone carrying this T cell receptor (beta chain). This entry is derived from a study of blood T cell repertoires in COVID-19. Across the whole study: Acute and convalescent COVID-19 samples came from the United States, Italy and Spain. Nucleic acid was either cDNA or gDNA, and it came from T cells, B-cell-depleted T cells, or PBMCs.

Methods used by the authors: Counts of nucleated cells, estimated from reference gene primer amplification, were obtained. Clones were read by immunoSEQ multiplex PCR, and TCRdb kept only the in-frame ones, dropping some. Clone size and V and J calls were adopted from that table, with D and trimming inferred from the DNA. Of approximately 240,000 clones listed, roughly 82% are singletons. The sequencing sample was made of peripheral blood. This clonotype originated in a woman older than 75 with active or convalescent COVID-19.

This CDR3 is CASSPSGTGIDYEQYF. CDR3 in DNA: TGTGCCAGCAGTCCCAGTGGGACAGGGATAGACTACGAGCAGTACTTC. V and J are TRBV28 and TRBJ2-7, with TRBD1 matching 9 bases. From germline, CDR1 is MDHEN and CDR2 SYDVKM. CDR3 size: 16 residues. Trimming at V came to 5 bases and at J to 3 bases, leaving 11 bases not matched to a gene.